These T cell receptor beta chains were read from a single sample in a study of cytomegalovirus exposure and HLA in healthy donors. This table comes from immunoSEQ multiplex PCR, and its TCRdb copy is limited to in-frame clones, with some not included. The table lists almost 200,000 clones, about 80% of them singletons. The sequenced sample consisted of PBMCs. The receptors derive from a man aged 25-45 years in good health and CMV-seronegative. The CDR3 runs from the conserved cysteine through the conserved F or W. The D gene is left open where the match is weak. Expanded clones are given a class, and other clones once, few, many or no size at all.

V,D,J,size,CDR3,DNA
TRBV4-1,TRBD1,TRBJ1-1,.,CASRRLPGQGELTEAFF,TGCGCCAGCAGGCGACTTCCGGGACAGGGGGAACTCACTGAAGCTTTCTTT
TRBV2,TRBD1,TRBJ1-2,.,CASSGRDRRIYGYTF,TGTGCCAGCAGTGGCCGGGACAGGCGAATCTATGGCTACACCTTC
TRBV6-4,TRBD2,TRBJ2-1,.,CASSESTSGRAVEQFF,TGTGCCAGCAGCGAGTCCACTAGCGGGAGGGCGGTTGAGCAGTTCTTC
TRBV6-5,.,TRBJ2-1,.,CASSYSSGLRSNEQFF,TGTGCCAGCAGTTACTCATCGGGGTTACGGAGTAATGAGCAGTTCTTC
TRBV15,.,TRBJ2-2,once,CATSQGTGELFF,TGTGCCACCAGCCAGGGAACCGGGGAGCTGTTTTTT
TRBV7-9,.,TRBJ1-2,.,CASSSNYGYTF,TGTGCCAGCAGCTCGAACTATGGCTACACCTTC
TRBV29-1,.,TRBJ1-5,few,CSVEAESNQPQHF,TGCAGCGTTGAAGCAGAAAGCAATCAGCCCCAGCATTTT
TRBV7-6,TRBD2,TRBJ2-1,.,CASSPSGLGVYYNEQFF,TGTGCCAGCAGCCCCTCGGGACTAGGGGTTTACTACAATGAGCAGTTCTTC
TRBV28,TRBD1,TRBJ1-3,few,CASSLYRGKPRGKGNTIYF,TGTGCCAGCAGTCTTTACAGGGGTAAGCCTCGGGGTAAGGGAAACACCATATATTTT
TRBV25-1,.,TRBJ2-7,few,CASSDPSRSYEQYF,TGTGCCAGCAGTGATCCCAGCAGGTCCTACGAGCAGTACTTC
TRBV5-1,.,TRBJ2-5,.,CASSLGIESGGGETQYF,TGCGCCAGCAGCTTGGGAATTGAGTCAGGCGGCGGGGAGACCCAGTACTTC
TRBV27,TRBD2,TRBJ2-1,.,CASSLTSGTYNEQFF,TGTGCCAGCAGTTTAACTAGCGGGACCTACAATGAGCAGTTCTTC
TRBV19,.,TRBJ2-1,few,CASSTRGLDLYNEQFF,TGTGCCAGTAGTACAAGGGGACTGGACCTCTACAATGAGCAGTTCTTC
TRBV7-9,TRBD2,TRBJ2-1,.,CASSLATSGNNEQFF,TGTGCCAGCAGCTTAGCGACTAGCGGGAACAATGAGCAGTTCTTC
TRBV10-3,TRBD1,TRBJ1-6,.,CAISPRDSSRRSYNSPLHF,TGTGCCATCAGTCCCCGGGACAGCTCCAGGCGCTCCTATAATTCACCCCTCCACTTT
TRBV10-3,.,TRBJ1-3,.,CAISGSQERRNTIYF,TGTGCCATCAGTGGCTCGCAGGAAAGAAGAAACACCATATATTTT
TRBV2,.,TRBJ2-2,.,CASRERQYTGELFF,TGTGCCAGCAGGGAAAGACAGTACACCGGGGAGCTGTTTTTT
TRBV5-1,TRBD1,TRBJ1-1,.,CASSPSRDRNTEAFF,TGCGCCAGCAGCCCGTCCCGGGACAGGAACACTGAAGCTTTCTTT
TRBV7-2,TRBD2,TRBJ2-7,.,CASSSTSGRSYEQYF,TGTGCCAGCAGCTCAACTAGCGGGAGATCCTACGAGCAGTACTTC
TRBV7-3,TRBD1,TRBJ2-7,.,CASSPPGQGAHEQYF,TGTGCCAGCAGCCCACCAGGACAGGGGGCCCACGAGCAGTACTTC
TRBV6-1,TRBD1,TRBJ1-1,.,CASSEGDRVNTEAFF,TGTGCCAGCAGTGAAGGGGACAGGGTAAACACTGAAGCTTTCTTT
TRBV10-3,TRBD1,TRBJ1-1,.,CAISYRGVNTEAFF,TGTGCCATCAGCTACAGGGGGGTGAACACTGAAGCTTTCTTT
TRBV28,TRBD2,TRBJ2-1,few,CASSRGLAGAGEQFF,TGTGCCAGCAGTCGAGGACTAGCGGGAGCCGGTGAGCAGTTCTTC
TRBV6-5,TRBD1,TRBJ2-1,.,CASSSDRGIGNEQFF,TGTGCCAGCAGTTCGGACAGGGGGATTGGGAATGAGCAGTTCTTC
TRBV27,.,TRBJ2-7,few,CASSLQGPYEQYF,TGTGCCAGCAGTTTACAGGGCCCCTACGAGCAGTACTTC
TRBV28,TRBD1,TRBJ1-1,.,CASSLRAGTGTNTEAFF,TGTGCCAGCAGTTTGAGGGCCGGGACAGGGACTAACACTGAAGCTTTCTTT
TRBV7-9,.,TRBJ1-1,once,CASGSGGGTEAFF,TGTGCCAGCGGATCGGGGGGCGGAACTGAAGCTTTCTTT
TRBV27,.,TRBJ2-7,once,CASSPAQNRVPPEQYF,TGTGCCAGCAGCCCGGCCCAAAACAGAGTCCCACCTGAGCAGTACTTC
TRBV7-2,TRBD1,TRBJ2-7,few,CASSNSGGISYEQYF,TGTGCCAGCAGCAACTCAGGGGGCATTTCCTACGAGCAGTACTTC
TRBV7-9,TRBD1,TRBJ1-2,.,CASSSKQGYYGYTF,TGTGCCAGCAGCTCAAAACAGGGGTACTATGGCTACACCTTC
TRBV11-3,TRBD1,TRBJ2-7,.,CASSLPTPRDRGYEQYF,TGTGCCAGCAGCTTACCCACCCCCCGCGACAGGGGCTACGAGCAGTACTTC